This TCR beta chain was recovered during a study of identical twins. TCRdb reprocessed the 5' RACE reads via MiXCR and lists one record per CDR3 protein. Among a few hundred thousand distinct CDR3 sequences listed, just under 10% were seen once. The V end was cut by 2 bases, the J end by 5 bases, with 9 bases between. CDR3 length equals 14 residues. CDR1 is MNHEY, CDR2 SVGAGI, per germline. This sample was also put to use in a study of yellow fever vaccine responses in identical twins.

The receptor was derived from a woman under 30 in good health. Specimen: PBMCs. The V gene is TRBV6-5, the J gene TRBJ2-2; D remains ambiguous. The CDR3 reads CASSYGWRTGELFF. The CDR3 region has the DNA TGTGCCAGCAGTTACGGGTGGCGGACCGGGGAGCTGTTTTTT.